The rows below give T cell receptor beta chains drawn from one sample of a study of Graves' ophthalmopathy and Graves' hyperthyroidism. TCRdb reprocessed the multiplex PCR reads with MiXCR, giving one entry per CDR3 protein. The repertoire holds under 800,000 distinct CDR3 sequences, with about 24% as singletons. The sample comprised peripheral blood. These receptors were taken from a young woman with stable Graves' hyperthyroidism. Some clones in this sample may be carry-over from other donors' samples. The CDR3 runs from the conserved cysteine through the conserved F or W. The order of the fields is CDR3 protein, CDR3 DNA, clone size, D gene, V gene, J gene. A D gene is named only where the DNA matches it firmly. Size is omitted from some rows. Given values are once, few, many or a class for expanded clones.

CDR3aa: CSAMGTDQETQYF
CDR3nt: TGCAGTGCTATGGGGACTGATCAAGAGACCCAGTACTTC
abundance: many
d_gene: -
v_gene: TRBV20-1
j_gene: TRBJ2-5

CDR3aa: CASSSGSGYEQYF
CDR3nt: TGTGCCAGCAGTAGCGGGAGTGGCTACGAGCAGTACTTC
abundance: many
d_gene: TRBD2
v_gene: TRBV6-5
j_gene: TRBJ2-7

CDR3aa: CSVNSPNYGYTF
CDR3nt: TGCAGCGTTAACAGTCCTAACTATGGCTACACCTTC
abundance: many
d_gene: -
v_gene: TRBV29-1
j_gene: TRBJ1-2

CDR3aa: CASSLSGGLHQETQYF
CDR3nt: TGTGCCAGCAGCCTTAGCGGGGGGCTCCACCAAGAGACCCAGTACTTC
abundance: -
d_gene: TRBD2
v_gene: TRBV6-1
j_gene: TRBJ2-5

CDR3aa: CSAGNGQGNQPQHF
CDR3nt: TGCAGTGCTGGGAACGGACAGGGCAATCAGCCCCAGCATTTT
abundance: many
d_gene: TRBD1
v_gene: TRBV20-1
j_gene: TRBJ1-5

CDR3aa: CASSLTGASGYTF
CDR3nt: TGTGCCAGCAGCCTGACAGGGGCGTCCGGCTACACCTTC
abundance: many
d_gene: TRBD1
v_gene: TRBV2
j_gene: TRBJ1-2

CDR3aa: CASTRALGYTF
CDR3nt: TGTGCCAGCACTAGGGCCCTTGGCTACACCTTC
abundance: many
d_gene: -
v_gene: TRBV2
j_gene: TRBJ1-2

CDR3aa: CASQIEFMNTEAFF
CDR3nt: TGTGCCAGCCAGATAGAATTTATGAACACTGAAGCTTTCTTT
abundance: many
d_gene: -
v_gene: TRBV2
j_gene: TRBJ1-1

CDR3aa: CASSVYYSNQPQHF
CDR3nt: TGTGCCAGCAGTGTGTATTATAGCAATCAGCCCCAGCATTTT
abundance: -
d_gene: -
v_gene: TRBV12-3/TRBV12-4
j_gene: TRBJ1-5

CDR3aa: CASSVDGTGNQPQHF
CDR3nt: TGTGCCAGCAGCGTAGACGGGACAGGGAATCAGCCCCAGCATTTT
abundance: many
d_gene: TRBD1
v_gene: TRBV9
j_gene: TRBJ1-5

CDR3aa: CASSLVPQGRTEAFF
CDR3nt: TGTGCCAGCAGCTTAGTCCCGCAGGGGCGGACTGAAGCTTTCTTT
abundance: many
d_gene: -
v_gene: TRBV7-2
j_gene: TRBJ1-1